This T cell receptor beta chain is drawn from a study of beta chain features in type 1 diabetes. The germline gives CDR1 GTSNPN, CDR2 SVGIG (reference sequence). The CDR3 has 14 amino acids. J gave up 3 bases and V 2 bases, and 3 bases lay outside the gene matches. With regard to this clone: What it binds is unknown.

Study-wide findings and caveats: Shorter TCRB CDR3s, moderately but significantly so, marked every one of the four CD4+ subsets in Type 1 diabetes patients.

The authors reverse transcribed all of the isolated RNA, so sequencing captured expressed TCRB transcripts. Sequencing used immunoSEQ multiplex PCR; TCRdb keeps in-frame clones, though not all of them. Here the sample spans under 150,000 clones, approximately 15% being singletons. The gene calls are TRBV30 and TRBJ2-1; 8 nucleotides line up with TRBD2. The source material was central memory CD4+ T cells from blood. The sequence was obtained from a man between 18 and 35 years old with type 1 diabetes. Here the CDR3 reads CAWSRGTSYNEQFF. The CDR3 nucleotides read TGTGCCTGGAGTCGAGGGACTAGCTACAATGAGCAGTTCTTC.